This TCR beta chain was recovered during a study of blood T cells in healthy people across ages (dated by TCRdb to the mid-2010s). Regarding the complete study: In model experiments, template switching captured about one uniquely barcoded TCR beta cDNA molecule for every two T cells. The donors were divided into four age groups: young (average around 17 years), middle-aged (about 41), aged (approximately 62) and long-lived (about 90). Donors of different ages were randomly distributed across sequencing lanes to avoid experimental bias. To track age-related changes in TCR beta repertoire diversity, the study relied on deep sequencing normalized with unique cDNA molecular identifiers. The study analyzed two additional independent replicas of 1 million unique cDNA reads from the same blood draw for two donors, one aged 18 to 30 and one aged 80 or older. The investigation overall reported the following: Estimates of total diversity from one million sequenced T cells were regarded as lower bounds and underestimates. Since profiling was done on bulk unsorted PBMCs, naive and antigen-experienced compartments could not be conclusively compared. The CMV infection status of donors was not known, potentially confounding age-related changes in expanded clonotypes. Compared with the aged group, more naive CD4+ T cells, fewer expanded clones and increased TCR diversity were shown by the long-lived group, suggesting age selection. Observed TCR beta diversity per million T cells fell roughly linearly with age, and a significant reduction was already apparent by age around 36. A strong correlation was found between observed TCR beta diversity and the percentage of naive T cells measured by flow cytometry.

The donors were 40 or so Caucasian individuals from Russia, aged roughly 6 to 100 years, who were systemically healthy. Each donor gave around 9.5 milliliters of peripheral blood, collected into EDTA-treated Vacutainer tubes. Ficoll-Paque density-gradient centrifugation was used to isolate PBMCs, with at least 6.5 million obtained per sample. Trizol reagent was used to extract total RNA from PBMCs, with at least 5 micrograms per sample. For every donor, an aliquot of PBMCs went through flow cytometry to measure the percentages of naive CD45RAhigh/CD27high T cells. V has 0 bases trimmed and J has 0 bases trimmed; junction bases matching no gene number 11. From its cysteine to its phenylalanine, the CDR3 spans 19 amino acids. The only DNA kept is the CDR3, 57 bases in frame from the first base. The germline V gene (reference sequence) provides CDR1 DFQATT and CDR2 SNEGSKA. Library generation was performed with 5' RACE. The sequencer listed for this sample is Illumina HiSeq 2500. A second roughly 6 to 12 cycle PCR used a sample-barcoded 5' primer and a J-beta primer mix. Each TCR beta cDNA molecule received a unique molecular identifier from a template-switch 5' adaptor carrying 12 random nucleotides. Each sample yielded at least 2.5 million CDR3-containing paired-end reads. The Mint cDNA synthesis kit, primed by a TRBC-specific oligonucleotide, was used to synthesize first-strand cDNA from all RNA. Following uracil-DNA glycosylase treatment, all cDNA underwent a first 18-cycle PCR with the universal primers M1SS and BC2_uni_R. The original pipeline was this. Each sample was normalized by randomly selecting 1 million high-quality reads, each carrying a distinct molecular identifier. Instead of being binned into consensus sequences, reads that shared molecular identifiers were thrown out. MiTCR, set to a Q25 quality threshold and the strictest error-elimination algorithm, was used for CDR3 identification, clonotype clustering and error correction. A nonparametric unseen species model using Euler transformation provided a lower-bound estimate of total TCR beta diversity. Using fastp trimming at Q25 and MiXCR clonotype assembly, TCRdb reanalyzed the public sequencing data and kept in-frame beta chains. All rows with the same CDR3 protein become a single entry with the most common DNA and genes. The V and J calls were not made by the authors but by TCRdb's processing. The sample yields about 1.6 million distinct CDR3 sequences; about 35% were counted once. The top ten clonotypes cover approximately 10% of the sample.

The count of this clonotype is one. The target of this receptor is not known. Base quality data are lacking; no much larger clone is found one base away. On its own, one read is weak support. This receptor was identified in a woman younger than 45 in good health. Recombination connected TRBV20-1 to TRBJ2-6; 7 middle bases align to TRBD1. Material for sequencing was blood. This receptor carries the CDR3 CSARDGARGPLSGANVLTF. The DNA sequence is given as TGCAGTGCTAGAGATGGGGCGAGGGGGCCCCTCTCTGGGGCCAACGTCCTGACTTTC.